The subject of this entry is one T cell receptor (beta chain). V was cut by 2 bases and J by 1 base, with 8 bases left in between. The CDR3 covers 14 residues. Germline V gene lookup returns CDR1 MNHEY and CDR2 SMNVEV (reference sequence). The data were taken from a study of blood T cell repertoires in COVID-19. In the original analysis: Amplification of reference gene primers provided the estimated nucleated cell counts. Clones were read by immunoSEQ multiplex PCR, and TCRdb kept only the in-frame ones, dropping some. D and trimming come from the DNA, and the V and J calls and clone size come from that table. The sample yields 300,000 to 350,000 clones, roughly nine tenths seen once.

The J gene is TRBJ1-1, the V gene TRBV27, with a possible D match to TRBD1 (6 bases). The sequence was obtained from a woman younger than 45 with COVID-19, enrolled during active disease. The specimen sequenced was peripheral blood. CDR3 sequence: CASSLGQWNTEAFF. The CDR3 nucleotides read TGTGCCAGCAGTTTAGGACAGTGGAACACTGAAGCTTTCTTT.